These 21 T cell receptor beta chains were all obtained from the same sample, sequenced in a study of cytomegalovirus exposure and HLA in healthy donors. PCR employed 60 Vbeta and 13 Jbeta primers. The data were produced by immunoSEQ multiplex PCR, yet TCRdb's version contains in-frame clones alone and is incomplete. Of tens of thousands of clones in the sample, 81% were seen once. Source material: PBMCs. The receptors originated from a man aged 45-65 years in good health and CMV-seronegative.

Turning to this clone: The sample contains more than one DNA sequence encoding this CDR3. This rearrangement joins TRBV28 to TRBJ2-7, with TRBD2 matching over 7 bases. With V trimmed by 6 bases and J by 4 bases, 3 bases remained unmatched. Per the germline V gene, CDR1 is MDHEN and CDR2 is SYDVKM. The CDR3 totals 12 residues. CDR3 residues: CASRGRVYEQYF. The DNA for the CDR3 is TGTGCCAGCAGAGGGAGGGTGTACGAGCAGTACTTC.

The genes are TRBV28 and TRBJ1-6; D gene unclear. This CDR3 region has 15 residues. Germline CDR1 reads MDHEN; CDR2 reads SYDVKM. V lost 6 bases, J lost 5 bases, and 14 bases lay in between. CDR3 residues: CASRFYSENNSPLHF. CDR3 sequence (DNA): TGTGCCAGCAGATTTTACAGTGAAAATAATTCACCCCTCCACTTT. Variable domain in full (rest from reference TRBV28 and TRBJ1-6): DVKVTQSSRYLVKRTGEKVFLECVQDMDHENMFWYRQDPGLGLRLIYFSYDVKMKEKGDIPEGYSVSREKKERFSLILESASTNQTSMYLCASRFYSENNSPLHFGNGTRLTVT.

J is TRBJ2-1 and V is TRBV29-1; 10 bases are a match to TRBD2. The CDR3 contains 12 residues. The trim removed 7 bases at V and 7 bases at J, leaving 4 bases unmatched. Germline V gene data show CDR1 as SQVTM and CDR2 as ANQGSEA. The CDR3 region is CSATSGENEQFF. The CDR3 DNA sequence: TGCAGCGCTACTAGCGGGGAAAATGAGCAGTTCTTC.

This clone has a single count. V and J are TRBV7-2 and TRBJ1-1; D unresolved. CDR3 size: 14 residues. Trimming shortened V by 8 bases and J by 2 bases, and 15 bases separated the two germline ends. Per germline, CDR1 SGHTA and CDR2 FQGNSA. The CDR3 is CASLPEVRNTEAFF. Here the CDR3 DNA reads TGTGCCAGCTTACCCGAGGTCAGAAACACTGAAGCTTTCTTT. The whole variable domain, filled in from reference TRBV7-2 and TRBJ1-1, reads GAGVSQSPSNKVTEKGKDVELRCDPISGHTALYWYRQSLGQGLEFLIYFQGNSAPDKSGLPSDRFSAERTGGSVSTLTIQRTQQEDSAVYLCASLPEVRNTEAFFGQGTRLTVV.

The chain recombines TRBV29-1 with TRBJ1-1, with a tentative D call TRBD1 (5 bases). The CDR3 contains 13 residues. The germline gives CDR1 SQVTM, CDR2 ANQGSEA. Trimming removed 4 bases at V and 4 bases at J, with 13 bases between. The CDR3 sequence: CSVGGREGTEAFF. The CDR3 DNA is TGCAGCGTTGGCGGCAGGGAGGGCACTGAAGCTTTCTTT.

The CDR3 protein is CASSLTGGISYEQYF. Here the CDR3 DNA reads TGCGCCAGCAGCCTCACAGGGGGCATCTCCTACGAGCAGTACTTC. The V and J genes are TRBV5-1 and TRBJ2-7; 9 positions match TRBD1. Germline values: CDR1 SGHRS, CDR2 YFSETQ. This CDR3 contains 15 residues. Unmatched junction bases numbered 5, after V lost 4 bases and J lost 0 bases.

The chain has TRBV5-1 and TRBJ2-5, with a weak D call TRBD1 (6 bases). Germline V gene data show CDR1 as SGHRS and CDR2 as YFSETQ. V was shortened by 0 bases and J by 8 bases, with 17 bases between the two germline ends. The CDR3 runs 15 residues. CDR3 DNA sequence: TGCGCCAGCAGCTTGGCCCCAGGACAGTCCCAAACCCAGTACTTC. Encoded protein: CASSLAPGQSQTQYF.

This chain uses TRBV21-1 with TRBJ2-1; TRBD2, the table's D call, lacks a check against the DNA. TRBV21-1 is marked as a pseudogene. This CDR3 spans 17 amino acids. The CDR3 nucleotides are TGTGCCAGCAGCCGTGGGGGGAGCTGGGGGAGCTACAATGAGCAGTTCTTC. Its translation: CASSRGGSWGSYNEQFF.

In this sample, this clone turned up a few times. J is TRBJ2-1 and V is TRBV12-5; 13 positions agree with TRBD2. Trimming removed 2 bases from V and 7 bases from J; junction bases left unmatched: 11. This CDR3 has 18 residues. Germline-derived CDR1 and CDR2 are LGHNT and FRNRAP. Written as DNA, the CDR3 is TGTGCTAGTGGTTTGTCACGGATACTAGCGGGAGGGCCTAATGAGCAGTTCTTC. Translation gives CASGLSRILAGGPNEQFF.

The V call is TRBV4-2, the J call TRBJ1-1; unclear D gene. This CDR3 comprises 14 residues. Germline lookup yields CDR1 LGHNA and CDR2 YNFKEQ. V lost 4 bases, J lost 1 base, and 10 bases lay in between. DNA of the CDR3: TGTGCCAGCAGCCCGAGCGGAACGAACACTGAAGCTTTCTTT. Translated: CASSPSGTNTEAFF.

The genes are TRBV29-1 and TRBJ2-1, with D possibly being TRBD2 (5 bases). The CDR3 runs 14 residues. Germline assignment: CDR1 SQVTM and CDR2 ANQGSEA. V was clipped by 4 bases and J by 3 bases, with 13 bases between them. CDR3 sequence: CSVAEASNYNEQFF. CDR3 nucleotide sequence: TGCAGCGTTGCGGAGGCCTCTAACTACAATGAGCAGTTCTTC.

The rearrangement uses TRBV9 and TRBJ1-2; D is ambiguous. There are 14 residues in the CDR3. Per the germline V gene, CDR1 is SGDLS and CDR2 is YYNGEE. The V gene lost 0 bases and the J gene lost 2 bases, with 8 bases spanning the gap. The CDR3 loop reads CASSVATANYGYTF. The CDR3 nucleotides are TGTGCCAGCAGCGTAGCTACAGCAAACTATGGCTACACCTTC.

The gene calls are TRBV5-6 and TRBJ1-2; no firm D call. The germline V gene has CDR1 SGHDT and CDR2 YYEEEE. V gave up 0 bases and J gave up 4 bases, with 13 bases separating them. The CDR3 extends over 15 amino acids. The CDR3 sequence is CASSLAVSTVYGYTF. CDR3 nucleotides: TGTGCCAGCAGCTTGGCCGTCAGTACCGTCTATGGCTACACCTTC. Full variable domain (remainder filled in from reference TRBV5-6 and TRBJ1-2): DAGVTQSPTHLIKTRGQQVTLRCSPKSGHDTVSWYQQALGQGPQFIFQYYEEEERQRGNFPDRFSGHQFPNYSSELNVNALLLGDSALYLCASSLAVSTVYGYTFGSGTRLTVV.

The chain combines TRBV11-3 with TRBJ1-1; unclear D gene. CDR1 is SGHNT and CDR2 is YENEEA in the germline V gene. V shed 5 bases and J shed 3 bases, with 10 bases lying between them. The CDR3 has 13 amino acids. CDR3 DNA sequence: TGTGCCAGCAGCCCGTCGGTGGACACTGAAGCTTTCTTT. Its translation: CASSPSVDTEAFF.

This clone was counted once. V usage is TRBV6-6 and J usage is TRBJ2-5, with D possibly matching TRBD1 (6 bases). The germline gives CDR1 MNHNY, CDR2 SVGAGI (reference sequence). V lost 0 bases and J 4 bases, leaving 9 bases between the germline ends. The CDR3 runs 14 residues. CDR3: CASSYSGGRETQYF. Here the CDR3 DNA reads TGTGCCAGCAGTTACTCTGGGGGCCGAGAGACCCAGTACTTC.

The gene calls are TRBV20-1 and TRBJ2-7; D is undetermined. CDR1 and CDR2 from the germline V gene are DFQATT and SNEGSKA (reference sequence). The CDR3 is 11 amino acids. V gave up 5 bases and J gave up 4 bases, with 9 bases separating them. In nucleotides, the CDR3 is TGCAGTGCTTTAGTTCGGTACGAGCAGTACTTC. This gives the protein CSALVRYEQYF.

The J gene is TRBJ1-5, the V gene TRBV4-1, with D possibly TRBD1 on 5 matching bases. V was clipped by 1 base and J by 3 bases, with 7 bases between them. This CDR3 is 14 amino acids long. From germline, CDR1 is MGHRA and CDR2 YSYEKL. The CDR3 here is CASSQGQYNQPQHF. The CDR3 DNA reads TGCGCCAGCAGCCAAGGACAGTACAATCAGCCCCAGCATTTT.

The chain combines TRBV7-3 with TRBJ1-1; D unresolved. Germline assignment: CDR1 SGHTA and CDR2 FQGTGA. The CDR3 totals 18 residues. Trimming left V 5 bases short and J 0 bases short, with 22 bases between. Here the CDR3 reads CASSPKAGSRPMNTEAFF. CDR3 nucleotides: TGTGCCAGCAGCCCTAAAGCGGGATCCCGCCCTATGAACACTGAAGCTTTCTTT.

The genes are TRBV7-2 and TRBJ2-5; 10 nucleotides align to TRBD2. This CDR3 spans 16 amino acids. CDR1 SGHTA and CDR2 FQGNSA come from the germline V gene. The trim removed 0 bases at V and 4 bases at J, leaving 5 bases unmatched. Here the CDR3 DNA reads TGTGCCAGCAGCTTAGCTACTAGCGGGGTCAGAGAGACCCAGTACTTC. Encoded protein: CASSLATSGVRETQYF.

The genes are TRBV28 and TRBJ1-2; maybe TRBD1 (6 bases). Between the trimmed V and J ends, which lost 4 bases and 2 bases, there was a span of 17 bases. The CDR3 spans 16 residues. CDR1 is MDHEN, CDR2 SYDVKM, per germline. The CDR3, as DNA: TGTGCCAGCAGTTCGCCTTGGACACAGGGAAACTATGGCTACACCTTC. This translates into CASSSPWTQGNYGYTF.

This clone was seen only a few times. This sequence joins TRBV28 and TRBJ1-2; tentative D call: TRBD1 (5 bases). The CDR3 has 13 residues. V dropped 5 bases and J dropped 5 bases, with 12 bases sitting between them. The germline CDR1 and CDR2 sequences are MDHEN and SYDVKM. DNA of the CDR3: TGTGCCAGCAGTCCCCCCTCAGGGTATGGCTACACCTTC. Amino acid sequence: CASSPPSGYGYTF.